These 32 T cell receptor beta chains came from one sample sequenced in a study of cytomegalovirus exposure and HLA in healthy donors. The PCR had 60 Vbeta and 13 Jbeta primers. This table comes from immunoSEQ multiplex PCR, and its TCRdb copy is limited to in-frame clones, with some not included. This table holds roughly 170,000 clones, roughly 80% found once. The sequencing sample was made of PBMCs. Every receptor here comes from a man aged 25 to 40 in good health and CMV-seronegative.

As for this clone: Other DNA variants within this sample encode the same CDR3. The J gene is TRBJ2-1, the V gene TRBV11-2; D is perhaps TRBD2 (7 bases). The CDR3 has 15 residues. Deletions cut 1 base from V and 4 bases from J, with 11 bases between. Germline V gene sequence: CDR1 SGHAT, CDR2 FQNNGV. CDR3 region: CASSLGGGAYNEQFF. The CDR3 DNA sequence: TGTGCCAGCAGCTTAGGAGGGGGGGCGTACAATGAGCAGTTCTTC.

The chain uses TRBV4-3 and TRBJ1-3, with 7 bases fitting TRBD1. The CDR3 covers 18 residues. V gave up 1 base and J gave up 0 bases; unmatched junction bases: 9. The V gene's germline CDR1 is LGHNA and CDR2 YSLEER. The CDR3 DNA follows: TGCGCCAGCAGCCAAGGGGGGGCGACAGGGCCCTCTGGAAACACCATATATTTT. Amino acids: CASSQGGATGPSGNTIYF.

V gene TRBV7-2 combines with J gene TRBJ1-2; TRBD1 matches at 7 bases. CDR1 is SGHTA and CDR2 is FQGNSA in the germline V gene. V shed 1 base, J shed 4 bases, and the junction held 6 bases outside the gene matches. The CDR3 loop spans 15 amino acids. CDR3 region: CASSLDVAGGYGYTF. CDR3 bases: TGTGCCAGCAGCTTAGATGTAGCAGGGGGCTATGGCTACACCTTC.

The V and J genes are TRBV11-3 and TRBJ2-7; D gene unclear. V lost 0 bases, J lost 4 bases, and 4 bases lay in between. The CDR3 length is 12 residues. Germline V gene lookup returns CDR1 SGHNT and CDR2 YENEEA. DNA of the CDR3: TGTGCCAGCAGCTTAGAGGAGTACGAGCAGTACTTC. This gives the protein CASSLEEYEQYF.

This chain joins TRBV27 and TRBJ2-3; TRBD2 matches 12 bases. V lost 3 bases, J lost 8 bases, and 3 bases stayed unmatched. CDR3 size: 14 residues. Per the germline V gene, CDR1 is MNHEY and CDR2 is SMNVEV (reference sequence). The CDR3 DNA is TGTGCCAGCAGTTTCCTAGCGGGGGGGGCTACGCAGTATTTT. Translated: CASSFLAGGATQYF.

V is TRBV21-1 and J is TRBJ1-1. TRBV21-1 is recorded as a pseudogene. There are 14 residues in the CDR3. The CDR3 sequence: CASSKDPPGTEAFF. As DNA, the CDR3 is TGTGCCAGCAGCAAAGACCCCCCGGGGACTGAAGCTTTCTTT.

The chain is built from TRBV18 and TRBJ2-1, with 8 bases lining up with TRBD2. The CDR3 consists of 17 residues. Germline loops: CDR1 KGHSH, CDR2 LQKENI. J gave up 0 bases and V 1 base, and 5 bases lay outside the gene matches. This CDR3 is CASSPLLAASSYNEQFF. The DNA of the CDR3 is TGTGCCAGCTCACCACTACTAGCGGCCAGCTCCTACAATGAGCAGTTCTTC.

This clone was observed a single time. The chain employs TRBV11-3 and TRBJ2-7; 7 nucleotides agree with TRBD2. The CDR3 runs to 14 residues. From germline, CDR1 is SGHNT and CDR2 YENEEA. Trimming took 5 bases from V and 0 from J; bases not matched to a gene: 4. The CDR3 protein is CASSSGMSSYEQYF. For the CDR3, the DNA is TGTGCCAGCAGCAGCGGGATGAGCTCCTACGAGCAGTACTTC.

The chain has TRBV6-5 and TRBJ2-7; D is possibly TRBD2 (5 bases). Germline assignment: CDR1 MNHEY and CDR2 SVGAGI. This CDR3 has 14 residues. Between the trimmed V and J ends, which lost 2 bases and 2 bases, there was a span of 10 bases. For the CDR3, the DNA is TGTGCCAGCAGTTACATAGACTATCCCTACGAGCAGTACTTC. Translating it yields CASSYIDYPYEQYF.

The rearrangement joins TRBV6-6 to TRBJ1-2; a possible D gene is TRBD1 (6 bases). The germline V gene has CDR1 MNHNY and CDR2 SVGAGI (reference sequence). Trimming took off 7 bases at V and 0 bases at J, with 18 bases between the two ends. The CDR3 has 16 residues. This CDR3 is CASTPGGAMANYGYTF. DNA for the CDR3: TGTGCCAGCACCCCGGGGGGGGCGATGGCTAACTATGGCTACACCTTC.

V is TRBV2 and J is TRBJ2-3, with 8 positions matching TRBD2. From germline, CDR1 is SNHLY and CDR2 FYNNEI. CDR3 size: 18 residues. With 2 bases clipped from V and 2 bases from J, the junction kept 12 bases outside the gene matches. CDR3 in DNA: TGTGCCAGCAGTGAAAATATAGGCGGGGGGAGGCCCACAGATACGCAGTATTTT. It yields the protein CASSENIGGGRPTDTQYF.

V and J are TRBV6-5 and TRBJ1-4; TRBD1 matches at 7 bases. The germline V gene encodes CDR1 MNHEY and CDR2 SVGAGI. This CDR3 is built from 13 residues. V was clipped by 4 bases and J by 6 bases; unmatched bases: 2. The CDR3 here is CASSWTGDEKLFF. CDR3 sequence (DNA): TGTGCCAGCAGTTGGACAGGTGATGAAAAACTGTTTTTT.

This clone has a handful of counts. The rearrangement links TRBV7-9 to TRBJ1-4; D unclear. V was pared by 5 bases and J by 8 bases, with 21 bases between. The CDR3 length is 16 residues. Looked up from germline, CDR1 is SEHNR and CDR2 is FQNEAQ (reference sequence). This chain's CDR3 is CASSRPQTSEREKLFF. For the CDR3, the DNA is TGTGCCAGCAGCCGTCCACAGACATCCGAAAGGGAAAAACTGTTTTTT.

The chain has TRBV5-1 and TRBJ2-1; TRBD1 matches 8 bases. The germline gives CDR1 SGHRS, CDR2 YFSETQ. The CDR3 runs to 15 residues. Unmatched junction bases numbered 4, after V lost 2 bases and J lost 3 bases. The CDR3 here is CASSLGGQVYNEQFF. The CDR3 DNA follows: TGCGCCAGCAGCTTAGGGGGACAGGTCTACAATGAGCAGTTCTTC.

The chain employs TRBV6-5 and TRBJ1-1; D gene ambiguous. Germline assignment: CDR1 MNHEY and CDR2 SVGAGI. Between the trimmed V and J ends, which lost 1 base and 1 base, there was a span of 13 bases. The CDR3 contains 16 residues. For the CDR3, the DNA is TGTGCCAGCAGTTACTTGCGTGCTGACAAGAACACTGAAGCTTTCTTT. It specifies CASSYLRADKNTEAFF.

CDR3 DNA sequence: TGTGCCAGCGTGGACAGGGGGCCCCATCAGCCCCAGCATTTT. This codes for CASVDRGPHQPQHF. The gene calls are TRBV6-6 and TRBJ1-5; the match to TRBD1 covers 11 bases. V was clipped by 8 bases and J by 5 bases; unmatched bases: 5. Per germline, CDR1 MNHNY and CDR2 SVGAGI (reference sequence). CDR3 length equals 14 residues.

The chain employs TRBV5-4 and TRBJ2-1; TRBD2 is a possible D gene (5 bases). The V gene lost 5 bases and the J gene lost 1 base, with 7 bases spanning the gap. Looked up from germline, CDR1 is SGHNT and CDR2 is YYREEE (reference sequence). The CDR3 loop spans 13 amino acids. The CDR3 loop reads CASREVSYNEQFF. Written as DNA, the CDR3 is TGTGCCAGCAGGGAGGTATCCTACAATGAGCAGTTCTTC.

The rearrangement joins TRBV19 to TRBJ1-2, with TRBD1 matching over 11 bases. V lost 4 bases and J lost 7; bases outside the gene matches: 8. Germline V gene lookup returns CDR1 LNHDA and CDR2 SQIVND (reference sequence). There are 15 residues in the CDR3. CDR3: CASSTWGQGVAGYTF. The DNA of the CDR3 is TGTGCCAGTAGTACCTGGGGACAGGGGGTGGCTGGCTACACCTTC.

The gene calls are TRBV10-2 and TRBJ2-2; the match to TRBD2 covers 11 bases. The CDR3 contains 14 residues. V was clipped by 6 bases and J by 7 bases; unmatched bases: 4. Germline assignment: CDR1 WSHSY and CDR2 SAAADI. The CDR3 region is CASRLAGAGGELFF. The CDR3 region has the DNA TGCGCCAGCAGACTAGCGGGGGCGGGCGGGGAGCTGTTTTTT.

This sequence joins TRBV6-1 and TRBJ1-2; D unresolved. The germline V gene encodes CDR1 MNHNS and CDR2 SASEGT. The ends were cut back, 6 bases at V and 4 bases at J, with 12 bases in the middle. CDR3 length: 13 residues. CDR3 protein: CASSLRVSYGYTF. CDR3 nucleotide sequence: TGTGCCAGCAGCCTTCGGGTTTCCTATGGCTACACCTTC.

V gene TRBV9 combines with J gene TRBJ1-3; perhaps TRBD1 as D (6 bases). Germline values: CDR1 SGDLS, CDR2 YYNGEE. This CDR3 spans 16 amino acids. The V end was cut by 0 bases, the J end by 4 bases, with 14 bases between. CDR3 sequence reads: CASSVDPDRAGNTIYF. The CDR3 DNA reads TGTGCCAGCAGCGTAGATCCGGACAGAGCAGGAAACACCATATATTTT.

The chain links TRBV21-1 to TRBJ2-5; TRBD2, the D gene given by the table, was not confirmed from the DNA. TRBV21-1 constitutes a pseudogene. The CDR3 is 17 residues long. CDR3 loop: CASIFAGTSGREETQYF. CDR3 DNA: TGTGCCAGCATCTTCGCCGGGACTAGCGGGAGGGAAGAGACCCAGTACTTC.

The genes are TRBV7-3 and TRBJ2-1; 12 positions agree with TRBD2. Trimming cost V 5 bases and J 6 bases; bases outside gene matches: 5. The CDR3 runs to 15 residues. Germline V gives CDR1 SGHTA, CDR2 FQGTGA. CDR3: CASSPGLAGTNEQFF. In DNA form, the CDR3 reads TGTGCCAGCAGCCCGGGACTAGCGGGTACCAATGAGCAGTTCTTC.

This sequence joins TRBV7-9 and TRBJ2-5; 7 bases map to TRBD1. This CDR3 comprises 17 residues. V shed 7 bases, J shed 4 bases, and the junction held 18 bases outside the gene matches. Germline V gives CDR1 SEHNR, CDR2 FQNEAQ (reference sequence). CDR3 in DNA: TGTGCCAGCACCCAACTTAACGACAGGGTTTTGGGAGAGACCCAGTACTTC. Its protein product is CASTQLNDRVLGETQYF.

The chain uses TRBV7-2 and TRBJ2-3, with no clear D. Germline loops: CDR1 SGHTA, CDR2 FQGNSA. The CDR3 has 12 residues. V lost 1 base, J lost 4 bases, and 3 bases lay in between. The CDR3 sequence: CASSLGADTQYF. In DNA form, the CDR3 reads TGTGCCAGCAGCTTAGGAGCAGATACGCAGTATTTT.

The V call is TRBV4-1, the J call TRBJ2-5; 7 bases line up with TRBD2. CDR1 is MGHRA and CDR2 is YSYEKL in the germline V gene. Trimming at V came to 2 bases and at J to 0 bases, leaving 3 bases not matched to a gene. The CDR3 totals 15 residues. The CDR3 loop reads CASSQPSGYQETQYF. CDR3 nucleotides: TGCGCCAGCAGCCAACCTAGCGGCTACCAAGAGACCCAGTACTTC.

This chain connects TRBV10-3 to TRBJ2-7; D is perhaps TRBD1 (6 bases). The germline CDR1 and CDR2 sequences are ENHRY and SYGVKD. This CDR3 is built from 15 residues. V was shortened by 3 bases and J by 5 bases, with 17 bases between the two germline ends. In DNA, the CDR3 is TGTGCCATCAGTGACCCCGGGACACAAACTGACGAGCAGTACTTC. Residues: CAISDPGTQTDEQYF.

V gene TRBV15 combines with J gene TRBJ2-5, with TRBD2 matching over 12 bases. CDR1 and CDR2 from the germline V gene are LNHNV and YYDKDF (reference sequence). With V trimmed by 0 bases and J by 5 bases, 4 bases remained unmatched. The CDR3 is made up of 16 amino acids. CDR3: CATSRDRLAGVETQYF. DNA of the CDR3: TGTGCCACCAGCAGAGATCGACTAGCGGGAGTGGAGACCCAGTACTTC.

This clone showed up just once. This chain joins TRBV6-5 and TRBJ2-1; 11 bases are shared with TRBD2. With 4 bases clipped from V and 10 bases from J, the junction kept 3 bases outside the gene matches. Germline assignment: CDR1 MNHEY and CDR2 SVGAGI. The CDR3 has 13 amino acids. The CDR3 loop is CASSSSGRREQFF. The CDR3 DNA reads TGTGCCAGCAGTTCTAGCGGGAGGCGGGAGCAGTTCTTC.

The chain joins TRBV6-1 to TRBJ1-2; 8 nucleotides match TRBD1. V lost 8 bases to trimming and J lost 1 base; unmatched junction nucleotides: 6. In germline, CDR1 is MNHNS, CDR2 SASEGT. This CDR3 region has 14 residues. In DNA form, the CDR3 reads TGTGCCAGCGGGGGGACAGGACATAACTATGGCTACACCTTC. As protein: CASGGTGHNYGYTF.

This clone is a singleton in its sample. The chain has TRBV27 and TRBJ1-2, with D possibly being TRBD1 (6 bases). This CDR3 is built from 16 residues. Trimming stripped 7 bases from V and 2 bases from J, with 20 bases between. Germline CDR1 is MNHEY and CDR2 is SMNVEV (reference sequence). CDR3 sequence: CASTNLGRGDNYGYTF. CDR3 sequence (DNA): TGTGCCAGCACTAATTTGGGCAGGGGCGACAACTATGGCTACACCTTC.

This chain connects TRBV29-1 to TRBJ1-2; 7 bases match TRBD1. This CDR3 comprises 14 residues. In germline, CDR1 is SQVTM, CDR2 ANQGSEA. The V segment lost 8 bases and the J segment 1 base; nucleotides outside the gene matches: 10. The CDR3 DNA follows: TGCAGCTTTCTTGAAGGGGGCCGTAACTATGGCTACACCTTC. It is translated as CSFLEGGRNYGYTF. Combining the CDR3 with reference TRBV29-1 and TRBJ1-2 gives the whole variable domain SAVISQKPSRDICQRGTSLTIQCQVDSQVTMMFWYRQQPGQSLTLIATANQGSEATYESGFVIDKFPISRPNLTFSTLTVSNMSPEDSSIYLCSFLEGGRNYGYTFGSGTRLTVV.